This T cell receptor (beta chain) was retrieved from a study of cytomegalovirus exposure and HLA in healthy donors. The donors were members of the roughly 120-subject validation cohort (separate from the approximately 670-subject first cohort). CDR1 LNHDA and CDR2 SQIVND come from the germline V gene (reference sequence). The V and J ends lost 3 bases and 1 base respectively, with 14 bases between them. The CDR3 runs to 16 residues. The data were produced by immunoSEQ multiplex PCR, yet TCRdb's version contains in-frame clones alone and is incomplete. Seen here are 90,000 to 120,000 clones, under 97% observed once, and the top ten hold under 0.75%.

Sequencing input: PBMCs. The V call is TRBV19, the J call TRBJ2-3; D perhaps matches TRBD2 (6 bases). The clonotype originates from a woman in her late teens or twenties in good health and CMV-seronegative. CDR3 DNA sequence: TGTGCCAGTAGTATCGGGAGATTTCTCGGCACAGATACGCAGTATTTT. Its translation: CASSIGRFLGTDTQYF.